This T cell receptor (beta chain) was sequenced in a study of molecular identifiers for immune sequencing clone quantification. Study details: Across replicate runs, RNA obtained from approximately 20,000 or 100,000 naive CD8 cells was divided into five, with four undergoing sequencing.

V trimming: 1 base; J trimming: 3 bases; junction bases outside the gene matches: 9. Germline assignment: CDR1 MNHEY and CDR2 SMNVEV (reference sequence). The CDR3 consists of 17 residues. Previously described methods and listed TCR primers were employed for the bulk TCR libraries. A single record per CDR3 protein comes from TCRdb applying MiXCR to the PCR reads. This sample carries some 580,000 distinct CDR3 sequences, 25% of them seen once, and the ten largest clones take 0.6% to 0.9%. About this clonotype: No antigen is known for it.

Study-wide findings and caveats: Effector cells kept over 97% of their molecules in clones above 20 RNA copies, while naive cells kept under 1% there.

The chain has TRBV27 and TRBJ2-7; 10 bases fit TRBD2. The source material was naive CD8+ T cells from blood, with Jurkat cell RNA spiked in. Subset meaning: FACS-sorted CD8+CD4-CCR7+CD45RA+ naive T cells. The sequence was obtained from a human donor in good health. Some libraries in this study had Jurkat cell RNA spiked in. CDR3 DNA: TGTGCCAGCAGTTTATTGACACCTAGCGGGGGAGTCTACGAGCAGTACTTC. It is translated as CASSLLTPSGGVYEQYF.